Here is one T cell receptor beta chain with its context. The record originates from a study of blood T cell repertoires in COVID-19. Overall study: Researchers got acute and convalescent COVID-19 samples from the United States, Italy and Spain.

V dropped 11 bases and J dropped 0 bases, with 14 bases sitting between them. The CDR3 loop spans 14 amino acids. Germline values: CDR1 ENHRY, CDR2 SYGVKD. Original methodology: Amplification of reference gene primers provided the estimated nucleated cell counts. Data came from immunoSEQ multiplex PCR; TCRdb stores just in-frame clones and leaves some out. The V and J calls and clone size were taken over from that table, and D and trimming were inferred from the DNA. The table shows some 300,000 clones, with 85% to 90% occurring only once. Seattle patient enrollment occurred during active infection, with longitudinal follow-up thereafter.

The sequence derives from a woman between 40 and 55 years old with COVID-19, enrolled during active disease. The chain joins TRBV10-3 to TRBJ1-5; D is unresolved. Material: peripheral blood. The CDR3 bases are TGTGCCGCGGAAGGTAGTTATAGCAATCAGCCCCAGCATTTT. Residues: CAAEGSYSNQPQHF.